This T cell receptor (beta chain) was identified in a study of post-analysis software for immune sequencing data. Across the study: Secondary progressive, relapsing-remitting and progressive-relapsing multiple sclerosis were among the included disease courses.

V was clipped by 1 base and J by 9 bases, with 7 bases between them. Germline assignment: CDR1 SEHNR and CDR2 FQNEAQ (reference sequence). This CDR3 has 11 amino acids. This clonotype was observed a few times. Its specificity is unknown. Notes on the study in general: Normalized Chao1 diversity was significantly lower in multiple sclerosis patients than in controls. TRBV5-6, TRBV5-1 and TRBV20-1 belonged to a set of about five TRBV segments that were more frequent in patients than controls.

The authors incorporated unique molecular identifiers into the TCR beta cDNA libraries. Roughly 510,000 cDNA molecules were recovered from an input of roughly 0.95 to 10 million T cells. TCRdb independently ran MiXCR on the PCR reads; one entry per CDR3 protein. This table holds 820,000 or so distinct CDR3 sequences, approximately 53% found once. The TCR comes from a girl aged 10 to 17 with multiple sclerosis. The chain has TRBV7-9 and TRBJ2-7, with D unclear. The material sequenced was blood. The CDR3 coding sequence is TGTGCCAGCAGCTTAGATATGAGGCAGTACTTC. Translating it yields CASSLDMRQYF.